Sequencing of this T cell receptor beta chain was carried out in a study of cytomegalovirus exposure and HLA in healthy donors (TCRdb year 2017). A note on the overall study: According to a later analysis, one platform produced both the 120 validation repertoires and the 700 or so repertoires of the first cohort. The aim of the study was to test whether cataloging public T cell receptors could identify signatures of past pathogen exposure. A separate validation cohort of more than 100 different subjects was used in addition to the approximately 670-subject first cohort. High-throughput TCR immunosequencing, statistical association of individual TCRs with disease status, and machine learning were combined to predict cytomegalovirus infection status.

The method behind the library was the immunoSEQ multiplex PCR assay. Processing in the source paper ran as follows. To diagnose cytomegalovirus status from the catalog of TCR beta chain sequences, a statistical classification framework was built. TCRdb obtained this table from immuneACCESS and retained in-frame rearrangements with V and J assigned. These tables miss some clones; where compared with another copy, unresolved V genes account for less than half of the shortfall, and the remainder is unexplained. The V and J calls and clone size come from that table; D and trimming were worked out from the DNA. The sample includes about 240,000 clones, with around 88% observed a single time. 1% to 1.5% of the sample belongs to the ten largest clones. This clone was detected once. Its antigen has not been determined. The sample holds no much larger clone one base away, and base qualities are not on file.

Separate from the roughly 650-subject first cohort, the validation cohort of roughly 110 subjects was the group to which the donors belonged. Broader findings and caveats from the paper: All 120 or so repertoires were used to score co-occurrence in the validation cohort in a later analysis, because that analysis had no HLA typing for the cohort. While some public TCRs were present in many individuals, most TCR sequences turned up only very rarely across donors. The study listed over 150 TCR beta chains as associated with cytomegalovirus. Cytomegalovirus status was reported to be diagnosed by the classifier with high specificity and sensitivity in both the original and validation cohorts. Three of the identified cytomegalovirus-associated TCR beta chains were confirmed in vitro to be specific for cytomegalovirus antigens. The authors suggested that the approach could potentially be generalized to other disease states and immunological phenotypes. In a later analysis, TCRs clustered in the first cohort were found to also tend to co-occur in the roughly 130 validation repertoires, with roughly 93% of cluster scores above 0.

The source of this sequence is a woman in her 30s in good health and CMV-seropositive. The sequencing sample was made of PBMCs.

The DNA sequence is TGTGCCACCAGCAGGGGACTAGCTCCCACCGGGGAGCTGTTTTTT. Translated, it gives CATSRGLAPTGELFF. The chain couples TRBV15 to TRBJ2-2; 9 nucleotides in the junction match TRBD2. CDR1 and CDR2 (LNHNV, YYDKDF) derive from the germline V gene (reference sequence). The germline V and J ends show losses of 3 bases and 4 bases respectively, and no gene match explains 3 bases of the junction. From cysteine to phenylalanine, the CDR3 is 15 amino acids long. Only the CDR3 portion is preserved as DNA: 45 bases, with reading frame beginning at the first base.